Below, one T cell receptor beta chain is given with its context. Its antigen remains unidentified. This sample stems from a study of cytomegalovirus exposure and HLA in healthy donors. Points from the study as a whole: Earlier analysis looked at TCR beta V segments, and most were productive about 90% or about 30% of the time. A later analysis showed that HLA-associated TCR beta chains had undergone more clonal expansion than equally common others.

Primers for the PCR totalled 60 Vbeta and 13 Jbeta. The method was immunoSEQ multiplex PCR; TCRdb's version includes in-frame clones alone and lacks a portion of them. The sample lists under 130,000 clones; around 15% were seen once. Per the germline V gene, CDR1 is ENHRY and CDR2 is SYGVKD. The trim removed 0 bases at V and 4 bases at J, leaving 5 bases unmatched. The CDR3 consists of 16 residues. The chain links TRBV10-3 to TRBJ2-4; 8 bases align to TRBD1. The receptor was isolated from a female donor in good health and CMV-seronegative. Input material: PBMCs. Written as DNA, the CDR3 is TGTGCCATCAGTGAGTCGACCGGGACAGGAAAAAACATTCAGTACTTC. This sequence encodes CAISESTGTGKNIQYF.